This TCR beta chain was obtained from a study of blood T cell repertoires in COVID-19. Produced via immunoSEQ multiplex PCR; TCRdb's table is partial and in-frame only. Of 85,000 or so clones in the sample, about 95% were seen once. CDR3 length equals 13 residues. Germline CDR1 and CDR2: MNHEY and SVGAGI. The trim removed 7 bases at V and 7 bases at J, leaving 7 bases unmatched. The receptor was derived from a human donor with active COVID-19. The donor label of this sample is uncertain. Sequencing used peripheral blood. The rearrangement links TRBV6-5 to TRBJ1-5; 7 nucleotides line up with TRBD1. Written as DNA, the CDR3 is TGTGCCAGCATCGGGACAGAAGGCCAGCCCCAGCATTTT. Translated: CASIGTEGQPQHF.